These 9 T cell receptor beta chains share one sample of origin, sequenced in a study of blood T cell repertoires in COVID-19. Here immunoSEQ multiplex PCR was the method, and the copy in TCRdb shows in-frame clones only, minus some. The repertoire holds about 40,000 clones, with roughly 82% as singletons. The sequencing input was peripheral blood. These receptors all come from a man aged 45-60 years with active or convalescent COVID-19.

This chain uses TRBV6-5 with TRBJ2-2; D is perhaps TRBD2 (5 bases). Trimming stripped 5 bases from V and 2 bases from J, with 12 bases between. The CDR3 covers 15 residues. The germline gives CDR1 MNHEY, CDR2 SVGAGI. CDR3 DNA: TGTGCCAGCAGTCTTGGACTGGTAAACACCGGGGAGCTGTTTTTT. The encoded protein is CASSLGLVNTGELFF.

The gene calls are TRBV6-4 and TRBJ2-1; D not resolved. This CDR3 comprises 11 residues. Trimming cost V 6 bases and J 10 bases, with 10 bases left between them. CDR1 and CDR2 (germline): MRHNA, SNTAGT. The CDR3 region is CASRRTDEQFF. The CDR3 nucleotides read TGTGCCAGCAGGAGAACAGACGAGCAGTTCTTC.

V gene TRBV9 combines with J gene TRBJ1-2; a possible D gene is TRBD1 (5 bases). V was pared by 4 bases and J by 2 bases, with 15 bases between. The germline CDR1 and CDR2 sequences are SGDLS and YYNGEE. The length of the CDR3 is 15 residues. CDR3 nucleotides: TGTGCCAGCAGCCCCCGGACATCTGTCAACTATGGCTACACCTTC. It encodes CASSPRTSVNYGYTF.

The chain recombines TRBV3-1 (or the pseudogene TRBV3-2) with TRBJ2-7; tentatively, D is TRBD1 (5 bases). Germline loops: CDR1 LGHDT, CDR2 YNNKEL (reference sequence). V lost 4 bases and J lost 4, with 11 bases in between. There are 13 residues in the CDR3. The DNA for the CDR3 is TGTGCCAGCAGCCTAAATAGGGGTTACGAGCAGTACTTC. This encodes CASSLNRGYEQYF.

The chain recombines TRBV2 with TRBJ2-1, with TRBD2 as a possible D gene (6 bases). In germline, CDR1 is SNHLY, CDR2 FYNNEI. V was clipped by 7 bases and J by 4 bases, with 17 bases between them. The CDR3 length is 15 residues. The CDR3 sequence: CASISVGLTYNEQFF. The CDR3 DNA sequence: TGTGCCAGCATCAGTGTGGGACTGACATACAATGAGCAGTTCTTC.

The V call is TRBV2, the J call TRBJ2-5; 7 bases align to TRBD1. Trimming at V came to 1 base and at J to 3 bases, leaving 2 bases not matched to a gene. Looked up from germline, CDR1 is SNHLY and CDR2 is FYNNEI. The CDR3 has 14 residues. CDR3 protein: CASSEEGTEETQYF. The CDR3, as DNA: TGTGCCAGCAGTGAAGAGGGGACAGAAGAGACCCAGTACTTC.

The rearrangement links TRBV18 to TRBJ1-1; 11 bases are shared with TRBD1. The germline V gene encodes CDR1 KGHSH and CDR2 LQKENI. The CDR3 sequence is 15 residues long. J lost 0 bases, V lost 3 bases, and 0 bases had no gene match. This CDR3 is CASSPGQGVNTEAFF. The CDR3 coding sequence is TGTGCCAGCTCACCGGGACAGGGGGTGAACACTGAAGCTTTCTTT.

The CDR3 protein is CASSYGMGGYTF. In DNA, the CDR3 is TGTGCCAGCAGCTACGGGATGGGTGGCTACACCTTC. The chain joins TRBV5-6 to TRBJ1-2; D is unclear. CDR3 size: 12 residues. V shed 3 bases and J shed 7 bases, with 10 bases lying between them. Germline V lookup: CDR1 SGHDT, CDR2 YYEEEE.

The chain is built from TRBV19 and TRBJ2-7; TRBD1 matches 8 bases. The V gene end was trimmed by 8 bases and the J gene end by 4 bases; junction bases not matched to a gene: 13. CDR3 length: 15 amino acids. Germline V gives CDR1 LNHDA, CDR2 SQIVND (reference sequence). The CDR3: CASRSSGQGVYEQYF. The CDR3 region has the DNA TGTGCCAGTCGATCCTCCGGACAGGGAGTATACGAGCAGTACTTC.